This record concerns one T cell receptor beta chain sequence. The antigen it binds to is not known. One base away there is no much larger clone; base qualities are not given. Sequenced using an Illumina NovaSeq 6000. cDNA libraries for TCRalpha and TCRbeta were prepared by 5'RACE using constant-segment primers, with sample barcodes and unique molecular identifiers added. Trizol reagent was used to extract RNA from every sample. Libraries were amplified in two PCR steps, with a second sample barcode and Illumina TruSeq adapters added in the second step. Sequencing of libraries was performed on an Illumina NovaSeq with 2 x 150 bp paired-end reads. The published analysis was carried out like this. Reads were demultiplexed and collapsed into UMI-guided consensus sequences with migec v1.2.7. Using mixcr v2.1.11, UMI consensuses were aligned to TRA and TRB V and J templates and then assembled into clonotypes. A clonotype was counted as expanded or contracted only if both edgeR and NoisET called the change significant, with noise models trained on biological replicates. For edgeR calls, the cutoffs were a false discovery rate-adjusted p below 0.01 and a log2 fold-change threshold of 1. As an exploratory analysis of dynamics, PCA with hierarchical clustering was applied to max-normalized trajectories of the 1000 most abundant clonotypes. Separately sequenced CD4+ and CD8+ repertoires were used to assign the CD4 or CD8 phenotype of responding clones. TCRdb itself trimmed the public reads at Q25 with fastp, ran MiXCR and retained productive beta chains. CDR3 protein duplicates are merged, each entry listing the most common genes and DNA. The V and J calls follow TCRdb's processing rather than the paper's. The sample profile shows 95,000 to 120,000 distinct CDR3 sequences; 22% of them were found once. Clones ranked in the top ten supply around 40% of the sample.

This sample stems from a study of T-cell memory formation after mild COVID-19 (dated by TCRdb to about 2021). Regarding the research as a whole: TCR sequence clusters from the two donors were largely donor specific. The cohort comprised two young, previously healthy adult volunteers, one female and one male. T-cell clones expanding and contracting after mild COVID-19 in a couple of donors were tracked by longitudinal TCRalpha and TCRbeta repertoire sequencing. Paper-wide results and their limitations: Contracting CD4+ clones were found mainly in CM and EM memory subsets, while CD8+ clones were enriched in EMRA. Only two mild cases were covered by the study, and larger cohorts that include severe cases with pre-infection samples were considered necessary. The detection of some responding clones in pre-infection memory suggests that pre-existing cross-reactive memory T cells joined the SARS-CoV-2 response. SARS-CoV-2 specificity of the second-wave clones peaking on day 37 was not confirmed. Balanced CD4/CD8 phenotypes were observed for clones contracting from day 15 to 85, whereas a bias towards CD4+ was observed for a second wave of clones expanding from day 15 to 37.

Counted from cysteine to phenylalanine, this CDR3 has 15 amino acids. The DNA shown is the 45-base CDR3, in frame from base 1. Based on the germline V gene (reference sequence), the CDR1 and CDR2 sequences are SEHNR and FQNEAQ. Trimming costs V 5 bases and J 6 bases, and their ends lie 16 bases apart. PBMCs were isolated by Ficoll-Paque density gradient centrifugation. What was sequenced was PBMCs or a T cell subset sorted from them (not recorded which). This chain is built from TRBV7-9 and TRBJ2-2, with the D gene not clear enough to name. The TCR originated in a man younger than 35 who had mild COVID-19 (a few samples of this study predate the infection). The sample titles of this study are shuffled in the database, so cell type and time point are left out; the donor was told from shared clones. The sequence in DNA is TGTGCCAGCAGCCCCCCCCTGGTTAGGGCCGGGGAGCTGTTTTTT. Its translation reads: CASSPPLVRAGELFF.